This T cell receptor beta chain was observed in a study of shared clonotypes between healthy human individuals. Findings of the study overall: Exclusively blood specimens were collected; tissue repertoires likely differ.

The CDR3 sequence is 15 residues long. Deletions cut 8 bases from V and 0 bases from J, with 17 bases between. Per germline, CDR1 MGHDK and CDR2 SYGVNS. Turning to this clone: Antigen specificity is unknown.

Donors were healthy HIV-negative adults without recently reported acute infections or vaccinations. Genomic DNA belonging to each subset was distributed in equal measure over several immunoSEQ plates. In the original processing: Junction-only immunoSEQ data arrived without quality scores, meaning filtering differed. TCRdb keeps only in-frame clones here, not all; method: immunoSEQ multiplex PCR. That table gives V, J and clone size, and the DNA gave D and trimming. The sample records more than 450,000 clones, around 74% being singletons. This sequence was found in a woman between 40 and 55 years old in good health. Some clones in this sample may be carry-over from other donors' samples. The V gene is TRBV25-1, the J gene TRBJ2-7; the D is unclear. What was sequenced was PBMCs. CDR3 bases: TGTGCCAGCGAAGCCGCAGGACGGAACTCCTACGAGCAGTACTTC. Its protein product is CASEAAGRNSYEQYF.